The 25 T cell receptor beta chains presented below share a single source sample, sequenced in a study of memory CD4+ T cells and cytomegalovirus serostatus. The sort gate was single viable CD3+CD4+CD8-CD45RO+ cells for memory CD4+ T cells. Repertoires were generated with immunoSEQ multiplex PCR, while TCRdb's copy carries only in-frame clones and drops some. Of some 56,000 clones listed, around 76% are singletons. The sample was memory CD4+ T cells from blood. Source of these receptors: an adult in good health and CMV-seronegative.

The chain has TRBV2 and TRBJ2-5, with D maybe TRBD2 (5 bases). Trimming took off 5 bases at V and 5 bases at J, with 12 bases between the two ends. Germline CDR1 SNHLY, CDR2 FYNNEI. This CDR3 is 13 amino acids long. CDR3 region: CASSSYERETQYF. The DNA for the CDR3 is TGTGCCAGCAGTAGCTACGAGCGGGAGACCCAGTACTTC.

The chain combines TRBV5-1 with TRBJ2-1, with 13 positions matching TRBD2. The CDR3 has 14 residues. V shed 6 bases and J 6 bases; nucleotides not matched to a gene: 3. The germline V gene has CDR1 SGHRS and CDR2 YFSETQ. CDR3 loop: CASKGLAGTNEQFF. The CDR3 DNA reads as TGCGCCAGCAAGGGACTAGCGGGGACCAATGAGCAGTTCTTC. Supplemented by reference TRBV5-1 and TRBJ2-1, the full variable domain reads KAGVTQTPRYLIKTRGQQVTLSCSPISGHRSVSWYQQTPGQGLQFLFEYFSETQRNKGNFPGRFSGRQFSNSRSEMNVSTLELGDSALYLCASKGLAGTNEQFFGPGTRLTVL.

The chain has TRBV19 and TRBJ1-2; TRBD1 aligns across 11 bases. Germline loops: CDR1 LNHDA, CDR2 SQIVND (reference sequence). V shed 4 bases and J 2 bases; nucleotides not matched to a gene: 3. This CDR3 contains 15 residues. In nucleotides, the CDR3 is TGTGCCAGTAGTACCCGGGACAGGGGGAACTATGGCTACACCTTC. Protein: CASSTRDRGNYGYTF. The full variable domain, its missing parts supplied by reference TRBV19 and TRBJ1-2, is DGGITQSPKYLFRKEGQNVTLSCEQNLNHDAMYWYRQDPGQGLRLIYYSQIVNDFQKGDIAEGYSVSREKKESFPLTVTSAQKNPTAFYLCASSTRDRGNYGYTFGSGTRLTVV.

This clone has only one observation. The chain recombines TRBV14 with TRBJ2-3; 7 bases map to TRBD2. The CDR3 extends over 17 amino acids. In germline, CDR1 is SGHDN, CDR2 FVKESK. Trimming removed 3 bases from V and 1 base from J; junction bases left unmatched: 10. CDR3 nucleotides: TGTGCCAGCAGCCAGTCCAATGCCGGACTAGGCACAGATACGCAGTATTTT. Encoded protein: CASSQSNAGLGTDTQYF.

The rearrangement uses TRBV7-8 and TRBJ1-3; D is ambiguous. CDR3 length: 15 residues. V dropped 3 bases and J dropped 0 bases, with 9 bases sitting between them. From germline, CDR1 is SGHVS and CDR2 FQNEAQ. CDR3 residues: CASSFNVLSGNTIYF. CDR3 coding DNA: TGTGCCAGCAGCTTCAACGTCCTCTCTGGAAACACCATATATTTT.

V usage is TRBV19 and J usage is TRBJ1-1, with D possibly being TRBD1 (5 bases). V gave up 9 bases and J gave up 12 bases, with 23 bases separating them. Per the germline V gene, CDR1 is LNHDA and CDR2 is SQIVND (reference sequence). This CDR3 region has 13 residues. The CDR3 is CASLSRDGEGTFF. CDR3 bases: TGTGCCAGCCTCAGTAGGGACGGGGAAGGAACTTTCTTT.

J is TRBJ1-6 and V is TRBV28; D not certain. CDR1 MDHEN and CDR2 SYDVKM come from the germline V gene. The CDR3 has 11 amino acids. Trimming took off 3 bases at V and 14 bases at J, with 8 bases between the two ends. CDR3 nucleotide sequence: TGTGCCAGCAGTTTTGAGCAGTCCCTCCACTTT. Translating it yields CASSFEQSLHF.

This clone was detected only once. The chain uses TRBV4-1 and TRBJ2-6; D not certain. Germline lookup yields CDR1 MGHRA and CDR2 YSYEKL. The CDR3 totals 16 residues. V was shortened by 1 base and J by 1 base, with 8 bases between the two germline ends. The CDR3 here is CASSQGAYSGANVLTF. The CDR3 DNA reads TGCGCCAGCAGCCAAGGGGCGTATTCTGGGGCCAACGTCCTGACTTTC.

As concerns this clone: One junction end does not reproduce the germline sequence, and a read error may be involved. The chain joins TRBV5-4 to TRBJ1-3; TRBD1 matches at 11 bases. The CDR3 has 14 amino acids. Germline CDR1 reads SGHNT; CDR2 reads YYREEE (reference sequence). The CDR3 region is CASSRGTGGSTIYF. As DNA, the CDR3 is TGTGCCAGCAGCAGGGGGACAGGGGGAAGCACCATATATTTT.

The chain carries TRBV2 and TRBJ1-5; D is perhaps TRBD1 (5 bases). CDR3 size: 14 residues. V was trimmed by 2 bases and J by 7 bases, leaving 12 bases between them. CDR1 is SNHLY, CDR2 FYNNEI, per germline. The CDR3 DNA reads TGTGCCAGCAGTGAAATGGGACCCAGCCAGCCCCAGCATTTT. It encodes CASSEMGPSQPQHF.

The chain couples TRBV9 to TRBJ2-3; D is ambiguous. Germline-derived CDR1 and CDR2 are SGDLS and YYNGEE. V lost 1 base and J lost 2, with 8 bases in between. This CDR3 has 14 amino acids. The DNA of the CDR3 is TGTGCCAGCAGCGTACGAGTGGACACAGATACGCAGTATTTT. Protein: CASSVRVDTDTQYF.

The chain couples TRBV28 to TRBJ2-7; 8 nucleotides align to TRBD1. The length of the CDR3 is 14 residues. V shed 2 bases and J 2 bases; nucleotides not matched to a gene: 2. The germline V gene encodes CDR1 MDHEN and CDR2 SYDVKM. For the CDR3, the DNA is TGTGCCAGCAGTTTAACGGGACAGGCCTACGAGCAGTACTTC. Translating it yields CASSLTGQAYEQYF.

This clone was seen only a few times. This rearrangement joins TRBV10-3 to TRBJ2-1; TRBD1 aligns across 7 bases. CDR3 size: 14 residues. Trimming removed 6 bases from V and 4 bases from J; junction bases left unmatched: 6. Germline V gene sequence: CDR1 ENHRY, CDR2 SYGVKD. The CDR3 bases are TGTGCCATCAGCCGGGACAGCCAATACAATGAGCAGTTCTTC. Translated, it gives CAISRDSQYNEQFF.

The CDR3 sequence: CASRRQGIETQYF. CDR3 DNA sequence: TGTGCCAGCAGGAGACAGGGTATCGAGACCCAGTACTTC. The chain has TRBV6-1 and TRBJ2-5; 7 nucleotides line up with TRBD1. V lost 6 bases and J lost 5; bases outside the gene matches: 6. CDR1 is MNHNS, CDR2 SASEGT, per germline. CDR3 size: 13 residues.

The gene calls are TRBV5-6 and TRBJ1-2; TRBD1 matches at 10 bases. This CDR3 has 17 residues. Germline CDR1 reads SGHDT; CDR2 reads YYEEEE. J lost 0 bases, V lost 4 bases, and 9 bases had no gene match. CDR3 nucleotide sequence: TGTGCCAGCAGCAGACCGGGACAGGGGAGTCCTAACTATGGCTACACCTTC. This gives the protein CASSRPGQGSPNYGYTF. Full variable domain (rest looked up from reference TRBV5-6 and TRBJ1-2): DAGVTQSPTHLIKTRGQQVTLRCSPKSGHDTVSWYQQALGQGPQFIFQYYEEEERQRGNFPDRFSGHQFPNYSSELNVNALLLGDSALYLCASSRPGQGSPNYGYTFGSGTRLTVV.

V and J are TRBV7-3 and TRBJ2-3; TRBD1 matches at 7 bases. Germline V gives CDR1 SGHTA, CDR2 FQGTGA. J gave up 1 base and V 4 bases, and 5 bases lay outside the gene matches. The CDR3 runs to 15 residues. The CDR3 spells CASSSGQYGTDTQYF. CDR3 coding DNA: TGTGCCAGCAGCTCGGGACAGTATGGCACAGATACGCAGTATTTT.

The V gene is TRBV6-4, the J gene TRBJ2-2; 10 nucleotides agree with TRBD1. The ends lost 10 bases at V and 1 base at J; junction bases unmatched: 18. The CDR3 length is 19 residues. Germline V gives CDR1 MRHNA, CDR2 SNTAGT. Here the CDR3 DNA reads TGTGCCACCAACGTTGTGCCAGACAGGGGGCGCGAGAACACCGGGGAGCTGTTTTTT. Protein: CATNVVPDRGRENTGELFF.

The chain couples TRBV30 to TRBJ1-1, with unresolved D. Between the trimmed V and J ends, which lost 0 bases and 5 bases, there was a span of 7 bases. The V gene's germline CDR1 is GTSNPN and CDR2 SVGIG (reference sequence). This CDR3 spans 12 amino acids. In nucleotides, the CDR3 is TGTGCCTGGAGTGTATGGGGAACTGAAGCTTTCTTT. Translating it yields CAWSVWGTEAFF.

Here the CDR3 reads CASYHTGELFF. The DNA of the CDR3 is TGTGCCAGTTATCATACCGGGGAGCTGTTTTTT. The chain combines TRBV28 with TRBJ2-2, with D uncertain. This CDR3 region has 11 residues. Germline V lookup: CDR1 MDHEN, CDR2 SYDVKM. Deletions cut 9 bases from V and 5 bases from J, with 7 bases between.

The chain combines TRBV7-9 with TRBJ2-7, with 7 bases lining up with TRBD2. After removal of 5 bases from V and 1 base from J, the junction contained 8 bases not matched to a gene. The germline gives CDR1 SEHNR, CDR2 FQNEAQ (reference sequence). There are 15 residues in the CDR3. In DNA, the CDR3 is TGTGCCAGCAGCCGAGGGACTACCAGATCCTACGAGCAGTACTTC. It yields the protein CASSRGTTRSYEQYF.

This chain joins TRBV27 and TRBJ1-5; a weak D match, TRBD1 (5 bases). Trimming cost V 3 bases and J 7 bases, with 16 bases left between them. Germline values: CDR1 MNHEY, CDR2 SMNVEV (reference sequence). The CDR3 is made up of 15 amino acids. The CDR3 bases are TGTGCCAGCAGTTTGTGGGGACGCGTTAGCCAGCCCCAGCATTTT. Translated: CASSLWGRVSQPQHF.

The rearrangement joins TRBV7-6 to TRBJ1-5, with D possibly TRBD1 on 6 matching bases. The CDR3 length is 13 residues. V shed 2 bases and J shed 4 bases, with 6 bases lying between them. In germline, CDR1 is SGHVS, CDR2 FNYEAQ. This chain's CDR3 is CASSLQGNQPQHF. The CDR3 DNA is TGTGCCAGCAGCTTACAGGGGAATCAGCCCCAGCATTTT.

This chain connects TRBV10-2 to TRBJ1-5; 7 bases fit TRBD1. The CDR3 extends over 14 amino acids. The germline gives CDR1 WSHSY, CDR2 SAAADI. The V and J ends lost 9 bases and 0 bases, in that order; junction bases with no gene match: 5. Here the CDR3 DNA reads TGCGCCAGTTCCACAGGGGTTAGCAATCAGCCCCAGCATTTT. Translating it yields CASSTGVSNQPQHF.

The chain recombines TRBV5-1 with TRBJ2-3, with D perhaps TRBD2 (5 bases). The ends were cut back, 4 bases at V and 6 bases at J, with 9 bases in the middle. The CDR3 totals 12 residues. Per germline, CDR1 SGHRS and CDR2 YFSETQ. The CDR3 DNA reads TGCGCCAGCAGCCCCGGCGGGGATACGCAGTATTTT. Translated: CASSPGGDTQYF.

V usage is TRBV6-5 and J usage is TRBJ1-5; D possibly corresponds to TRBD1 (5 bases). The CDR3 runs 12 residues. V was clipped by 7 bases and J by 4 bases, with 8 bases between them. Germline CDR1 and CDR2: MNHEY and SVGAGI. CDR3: CASTTGNQPQHF. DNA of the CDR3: TGTGCCAGCACCACAGGAAATCAGCCCCAGCATTTT.